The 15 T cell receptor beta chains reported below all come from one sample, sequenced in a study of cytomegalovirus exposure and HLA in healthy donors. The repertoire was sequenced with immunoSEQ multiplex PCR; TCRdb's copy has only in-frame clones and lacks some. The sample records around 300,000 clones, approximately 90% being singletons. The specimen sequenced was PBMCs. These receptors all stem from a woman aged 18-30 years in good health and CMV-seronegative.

The CDR3 bases are TGTGCCAGCAGCTTGGTGGCTAGCGGGAGCGATACGCAGTATTTT. Its protein is CASSLVASGSDTQYF. The V and J genes are TRBV5-4 and TRBJ2-3, with 10 bases identical to TRBD2. The CDR3 has 15 residues. Trimming cost V 0 bases and J 6 bases; bases outside gene matches: 4. Germline V gives CDR1 SGHNT, CDR2 YYREEE (reference sequence).

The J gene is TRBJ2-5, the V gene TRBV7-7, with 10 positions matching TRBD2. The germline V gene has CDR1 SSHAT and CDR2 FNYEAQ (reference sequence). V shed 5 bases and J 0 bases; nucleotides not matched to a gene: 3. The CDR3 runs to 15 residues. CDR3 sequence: CASSRTSGNQETQYF. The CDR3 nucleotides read TGTGCCAGCAGCAGGACTAGCGGCAACCAAGAGACCCAGTACTTC. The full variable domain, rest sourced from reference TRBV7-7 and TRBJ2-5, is GAGVSQSPRYKVTKRGQDVTLRCDPISSHATLYWYQQALGQGPEFLTYFNYEAQPDKSGLPSDRFSAERPEGSISTLTIQRTEQRDSAMYRCASSRTSGNQETQYFGPGTRLLVL.

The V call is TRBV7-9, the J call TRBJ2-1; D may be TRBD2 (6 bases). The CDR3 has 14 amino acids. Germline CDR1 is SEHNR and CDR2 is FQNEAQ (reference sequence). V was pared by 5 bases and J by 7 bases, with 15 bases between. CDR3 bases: TGTGCCAGCAGCCAAAGACTAGTTTCGAATGAGCAGTTCTTC. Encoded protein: CASSQRLVSNEQFF.

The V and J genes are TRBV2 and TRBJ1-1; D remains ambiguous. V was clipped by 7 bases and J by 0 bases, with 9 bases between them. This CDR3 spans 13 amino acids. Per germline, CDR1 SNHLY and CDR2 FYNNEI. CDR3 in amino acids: CASILQMNTEAFF. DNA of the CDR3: TGTGCCAGCATTTTGCAGATGAACACTGAAGCTTTCTTT.

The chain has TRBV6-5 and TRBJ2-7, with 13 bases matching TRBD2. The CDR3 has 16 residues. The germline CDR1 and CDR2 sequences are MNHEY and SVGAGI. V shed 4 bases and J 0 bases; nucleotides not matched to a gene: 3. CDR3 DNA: TGTGCCAGCAGTTTACTAGCGGGGGGGAGCTCCTACGAGCAGTACTTC. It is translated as CASSLLAGGSSYEQYF.

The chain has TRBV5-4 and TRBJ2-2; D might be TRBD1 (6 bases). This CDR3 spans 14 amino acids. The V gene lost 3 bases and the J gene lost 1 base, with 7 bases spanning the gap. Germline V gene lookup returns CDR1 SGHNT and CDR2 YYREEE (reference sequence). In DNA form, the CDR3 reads TGTGCCAGCAGCTCGGGACAGAACACCGGGGAGCTGTTTTTT. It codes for CASSSGQNTGELFF.

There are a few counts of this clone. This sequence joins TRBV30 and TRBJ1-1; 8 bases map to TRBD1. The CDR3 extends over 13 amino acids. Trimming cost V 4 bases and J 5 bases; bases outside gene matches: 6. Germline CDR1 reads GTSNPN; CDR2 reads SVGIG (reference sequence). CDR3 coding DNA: TGTGCCTGGAATTACAGGGGGGGGACTGAAGCTTTCTTT. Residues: CAWNYRGGTEAFF.

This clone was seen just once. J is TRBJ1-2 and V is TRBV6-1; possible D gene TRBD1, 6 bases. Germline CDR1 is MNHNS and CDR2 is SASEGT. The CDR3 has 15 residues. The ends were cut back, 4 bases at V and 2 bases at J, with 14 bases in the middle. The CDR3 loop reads CASSGTGTINYGYTF. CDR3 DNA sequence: TGTGCCAGCAGTGGTACCGGGACAATCAACTATGGCTACACCTTC.

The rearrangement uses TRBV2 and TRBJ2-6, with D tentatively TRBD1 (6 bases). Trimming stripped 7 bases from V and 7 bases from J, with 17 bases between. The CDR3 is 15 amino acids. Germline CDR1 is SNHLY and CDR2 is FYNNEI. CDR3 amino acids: CASTPAGTRANVLTF. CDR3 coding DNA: TGTGCCAGCACCCCCGCCGGGACACGAGCCAACGTCCTGACTTTC.

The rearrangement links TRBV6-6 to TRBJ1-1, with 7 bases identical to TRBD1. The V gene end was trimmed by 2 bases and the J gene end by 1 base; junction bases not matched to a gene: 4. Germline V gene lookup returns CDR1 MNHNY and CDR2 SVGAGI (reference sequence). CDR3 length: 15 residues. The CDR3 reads CASSYPRTGNTEAFF. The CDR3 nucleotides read TGTGCCAGCAGTTACCCGAGGACAGGGAACACTGAAGCTTTCTTT.

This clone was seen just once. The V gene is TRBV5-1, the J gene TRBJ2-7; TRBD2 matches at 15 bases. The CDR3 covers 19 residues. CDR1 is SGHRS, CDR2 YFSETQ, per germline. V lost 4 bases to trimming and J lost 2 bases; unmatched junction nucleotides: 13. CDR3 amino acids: CASSQPGLAGGGMAYEQYF. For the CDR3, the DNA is TGCGCCAGCAGCCAGCCGGGACTAGCGGGAGGTGGAATGGCCTACGAGCAGTACTTC.

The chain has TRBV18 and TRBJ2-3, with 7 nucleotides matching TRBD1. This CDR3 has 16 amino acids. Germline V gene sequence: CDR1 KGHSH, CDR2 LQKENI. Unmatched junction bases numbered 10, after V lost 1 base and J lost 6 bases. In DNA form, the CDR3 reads TGTGCCAGCTCACCACGGGAAGGGGGCCTGGGGGATACGCAGTATTTT. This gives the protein CASSPREGGLGDTQYF.

CDR3 amino acids: CASSPGKGGFSYEQYF. CDR3 DNA sequence: TGTGCCAGCAGCCCCGGGAAGGGTGGGTTCTCCTACGAGCAGTACTTC. The chain is built from TRBV7-3 and TRBJ2-7; D is possibly TRBD2 (5 bases). V was trimmed by 5 bases and J by 0 bases, leaving 17 bases between them. In germline, CDR1 is SGHTA, CDR2 FQGTGA. The CDR3 is 16 residues long.

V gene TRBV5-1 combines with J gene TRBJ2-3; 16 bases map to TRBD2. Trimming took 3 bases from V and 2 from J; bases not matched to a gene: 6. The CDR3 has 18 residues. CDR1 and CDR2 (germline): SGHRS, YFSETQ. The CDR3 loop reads CASSSGTSGRGLTDTQYF. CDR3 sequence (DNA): TGCGCCAGCAGCTCCGGGACTAGCGGGAGGGGTCTCACAGATACGCAGTATTTT.

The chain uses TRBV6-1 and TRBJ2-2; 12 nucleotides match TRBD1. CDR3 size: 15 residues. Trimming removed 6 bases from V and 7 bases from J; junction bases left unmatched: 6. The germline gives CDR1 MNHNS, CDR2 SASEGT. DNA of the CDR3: TGTGCCAGCAGCGCCGGGACAGGGGGCATCGGGGAGCTGTTTTTT. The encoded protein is CASSAGTGGIGELFF.